This T cell receptor (beta chain) was captured by sequencing in a study of cytomegalovirus exposure and HLA in healthy donors. This CDR3 comprises 14 residues. V trimming: 4 bases; J trimming: 5 bases; junction bases outside the gene matches: 3. The table lists this clone with a few counts. Its antigen is undetermined. This PCR relied on a set of 60 Vbeta primers and 13 Jbeta primers. The method was immunoSEQ multiplex PCR; TCRdb's version includes in-frame clones alone and lacks a portion of them. The data hold 170,000 or so clones, with 70% to 85% observed a single time. General study points: Reported findings show TCR beta sequences accurately forecast HLA-A and HLA-B alleles in most subjects.

Healthy people donating bone marrow made up the donors. Sequencing was performed on PBMCs. J is TRBJ2-7 and V is TRBV23-1; 12 bases are shared with TRBD1. TRBV23-1 is designated an ORF whose function remains uncertain. The clonotype originates from a woman in her thirties in good health and CMV-seropositive. DNA for the CDR3: TGCGCCAGCAGTCGGGGACAGGGGGCCCACGAGCAGTACTTC. Its translation is CASSRGQGAHEQYF.